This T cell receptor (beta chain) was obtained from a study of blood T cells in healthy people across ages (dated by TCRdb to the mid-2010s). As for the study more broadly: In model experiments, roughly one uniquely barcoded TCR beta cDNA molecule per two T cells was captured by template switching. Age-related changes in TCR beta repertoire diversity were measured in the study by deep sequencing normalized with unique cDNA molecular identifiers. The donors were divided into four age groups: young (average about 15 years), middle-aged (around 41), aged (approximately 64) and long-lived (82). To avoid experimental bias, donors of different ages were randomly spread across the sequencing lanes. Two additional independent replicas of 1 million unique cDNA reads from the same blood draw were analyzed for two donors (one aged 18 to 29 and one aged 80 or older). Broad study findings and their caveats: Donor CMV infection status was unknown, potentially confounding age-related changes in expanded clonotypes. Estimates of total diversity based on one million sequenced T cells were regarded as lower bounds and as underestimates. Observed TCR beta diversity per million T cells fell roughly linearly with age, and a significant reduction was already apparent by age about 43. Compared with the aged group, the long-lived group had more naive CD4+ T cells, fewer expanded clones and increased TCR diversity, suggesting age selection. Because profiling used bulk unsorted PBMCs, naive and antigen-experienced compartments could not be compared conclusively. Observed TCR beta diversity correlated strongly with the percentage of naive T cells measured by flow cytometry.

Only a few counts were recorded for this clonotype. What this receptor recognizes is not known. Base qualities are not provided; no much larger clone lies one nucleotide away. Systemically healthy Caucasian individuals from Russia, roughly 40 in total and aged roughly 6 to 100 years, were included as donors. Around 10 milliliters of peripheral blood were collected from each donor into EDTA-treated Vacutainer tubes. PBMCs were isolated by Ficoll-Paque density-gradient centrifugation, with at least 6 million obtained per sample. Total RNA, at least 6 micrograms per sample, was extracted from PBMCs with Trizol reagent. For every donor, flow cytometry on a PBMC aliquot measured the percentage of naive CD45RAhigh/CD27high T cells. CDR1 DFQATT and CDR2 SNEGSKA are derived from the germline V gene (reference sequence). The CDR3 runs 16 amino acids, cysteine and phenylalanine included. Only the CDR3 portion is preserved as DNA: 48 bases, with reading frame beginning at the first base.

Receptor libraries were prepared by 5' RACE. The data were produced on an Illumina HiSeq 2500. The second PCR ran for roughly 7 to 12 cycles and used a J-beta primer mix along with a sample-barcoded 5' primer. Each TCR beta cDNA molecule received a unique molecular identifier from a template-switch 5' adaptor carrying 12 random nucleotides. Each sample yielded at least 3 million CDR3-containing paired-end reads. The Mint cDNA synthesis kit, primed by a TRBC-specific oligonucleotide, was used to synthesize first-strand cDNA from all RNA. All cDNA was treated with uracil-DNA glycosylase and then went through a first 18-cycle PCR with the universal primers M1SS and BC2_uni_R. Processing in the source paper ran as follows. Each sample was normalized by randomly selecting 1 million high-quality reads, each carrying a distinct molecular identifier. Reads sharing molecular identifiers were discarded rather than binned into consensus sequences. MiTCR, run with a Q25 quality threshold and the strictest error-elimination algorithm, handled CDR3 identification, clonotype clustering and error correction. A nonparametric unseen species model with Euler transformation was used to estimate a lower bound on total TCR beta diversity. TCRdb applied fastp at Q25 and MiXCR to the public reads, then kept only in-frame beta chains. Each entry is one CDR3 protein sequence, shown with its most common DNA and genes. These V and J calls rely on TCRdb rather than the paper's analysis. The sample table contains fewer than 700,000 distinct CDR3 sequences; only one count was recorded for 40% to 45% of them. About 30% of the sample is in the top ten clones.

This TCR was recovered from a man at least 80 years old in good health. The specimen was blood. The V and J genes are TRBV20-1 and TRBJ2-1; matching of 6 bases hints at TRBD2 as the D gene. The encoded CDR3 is CRAPRTRRAGNNEQFF. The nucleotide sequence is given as TGCAGGGCGCCCCGAACGAGGAGGGCAGGCAACAATGAGCAGTTCTTC.